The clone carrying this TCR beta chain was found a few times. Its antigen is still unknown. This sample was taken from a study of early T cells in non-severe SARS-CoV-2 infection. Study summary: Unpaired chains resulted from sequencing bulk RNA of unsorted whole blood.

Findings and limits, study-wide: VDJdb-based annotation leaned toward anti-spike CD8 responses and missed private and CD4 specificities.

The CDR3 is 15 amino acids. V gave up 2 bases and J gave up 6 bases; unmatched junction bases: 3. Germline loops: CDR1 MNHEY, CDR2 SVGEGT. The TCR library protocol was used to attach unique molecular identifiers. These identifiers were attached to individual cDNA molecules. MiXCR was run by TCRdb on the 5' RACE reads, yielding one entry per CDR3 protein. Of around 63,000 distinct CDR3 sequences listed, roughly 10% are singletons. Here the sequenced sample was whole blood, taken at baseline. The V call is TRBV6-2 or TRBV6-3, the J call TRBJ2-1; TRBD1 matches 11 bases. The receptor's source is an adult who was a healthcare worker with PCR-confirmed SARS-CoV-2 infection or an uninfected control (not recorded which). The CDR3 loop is CASSYAGQGVNEQFF. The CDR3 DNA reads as TGTGCCAGCAGTTACGCGGGACAGGGGGTCAATGAGCAGTTCTTC.